This T cell receptor beta chain was retrieved from a study of T cell changes during pregnancy in multiple sclerosis. Germline values: CDR1 DFQATT, CDR2 SNEGSKA (reference sequence). The CDR3 is 10 amino acids. Trimming cost V 5 bases and J 9 bases, with 10 bases left between them. Measured with immunoSEQ multiplex PCR; TCRdb has only the in-frame clones, and not every one. The sample has 38,000 or so clones; about 92% are singletons. The input for sequencing was CD8+ T cells from peripheral blood mononuclear cells, taken in the first trimester of pregnancy. This TCR derives from a female donor with multiple sclerosis, enrolled in a pregnancy study. The genes are TRBV20-1 and TRBJ2-5; D gene unclear. The CDR3 DNA is TGCAGTGCTCCTAATAATCCCCAGTACTTC. Protein: CSAPNNPQYF.